These T cell receptor beta chains were read from a single sample in a study of cytomegalovirus exposure and HLA in healthy donors. Only in-frame clones appear in the TCRdb table, and some are missing; sequencing was by immunoSEQ multiplex PCR. The sample holds about 140,000 clones; roughly 77% are singletons and the top ten take more than 3%. Sequencing was performed on PBMCs. The receptors stem from a female donor in good health and CMV-seronegative. Each CDR3 is given with its conserved first and last residue. The order of the fields is D gene, V gene, CDR3 protein. A D gene is named only where the DNA matches it firmly.

>-|TRBV29-1
CSVQPFGGTEAFF
>-|TRBV7-2
CASSARRGNTGELFF
>-|TRBV28
CASSLNGWQETQYF
>-|TRBV2
CASRYRERGYTF
>TRBD1|TRBV30
CACSGTGPYGYTF
>TRBD1|TRBV30
CAWTGQGAVGYTF
>TRBD1|TRBV10-2
CATWTGPEDEQYF
>TRBD2|TRBV5-4
CASSLEVGRGGEQYF
>-|TRBV5-1
CASSLSVNTEAFF
>-|TRBV30
CAWSVNSHGYTF
>-|TRBV7-8
CASSFAGPNQPQHF
>TRBD1|TRBV9
CASSVGAGGTEKLFF
>-|TRBV5-1
CASSLPGESGYTF
>-|TRBV6-4
CASSDSDRSYTF
>TRBD1|TRBV18
CASSRSGTDYGYTF
>-|TRBV7-2
CASSLRGGTEAFF
>-|TRBV30
CAWSTGSVDEQYF
>TRBD1|TRBV19
CASSIVPDRGTEAFF
>-|TRBV15
CATSRYPEEICEAFF
>TRBD1|TRBV5-1
CASSPTTGASQPQHF
>-|TRBV28
CASSSEGYTDTQYF
>TRBD2|TRBV14
CASSHRTGLAFDEQFF
>-|TRBV7-8
CASSLSQDTEAFF
>TRBD1|TRBV28
CASSLWVDREREKLFF
>TRBD1|TRBV7-6
CASSLDRNSYEQYF
>-|TRBV25-1
CASSEGWGKGYYGYTF
>TRBD1|TRBV9
CASSVGDRAYEQYF
>-|TRBV11-3
CASREGYSGNTIYF